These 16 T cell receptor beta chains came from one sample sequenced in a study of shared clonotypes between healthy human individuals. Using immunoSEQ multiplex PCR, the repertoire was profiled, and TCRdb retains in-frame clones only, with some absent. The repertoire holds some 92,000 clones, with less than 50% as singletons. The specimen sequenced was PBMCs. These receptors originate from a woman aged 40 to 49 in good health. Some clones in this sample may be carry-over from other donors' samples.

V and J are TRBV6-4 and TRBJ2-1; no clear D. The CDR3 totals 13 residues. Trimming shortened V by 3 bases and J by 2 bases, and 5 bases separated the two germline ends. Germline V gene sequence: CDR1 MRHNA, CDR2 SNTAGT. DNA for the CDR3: TGTGCCAGCAGTGAGGACGCCTACAATGAGCAGTTCTTC. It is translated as CASSEDAYNEQFF.

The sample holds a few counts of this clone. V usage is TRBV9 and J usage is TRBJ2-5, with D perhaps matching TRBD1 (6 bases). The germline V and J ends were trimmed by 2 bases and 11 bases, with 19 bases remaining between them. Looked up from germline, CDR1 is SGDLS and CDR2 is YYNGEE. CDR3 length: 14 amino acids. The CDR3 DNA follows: TGTGCCAGCAGCGTGTCGGACAGCCAGGGTGGGCAGTACTTC. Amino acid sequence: CASSVSDSQGGQYF.

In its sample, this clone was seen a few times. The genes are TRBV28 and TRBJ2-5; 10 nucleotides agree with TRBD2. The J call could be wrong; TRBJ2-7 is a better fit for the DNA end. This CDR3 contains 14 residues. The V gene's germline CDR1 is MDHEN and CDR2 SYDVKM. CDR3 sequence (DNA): TGTGCCAGCAGTTCTAGCGGGAGTAACTACGAGCAGTACTTC. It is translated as CASSSSGSNYEQYF.

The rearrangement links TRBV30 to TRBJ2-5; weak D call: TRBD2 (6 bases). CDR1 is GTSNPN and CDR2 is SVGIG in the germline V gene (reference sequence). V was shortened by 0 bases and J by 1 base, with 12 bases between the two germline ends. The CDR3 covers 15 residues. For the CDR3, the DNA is TGTGCCTGGAGTGTGAACCGGGACTTCCAAGAGACCCAGTACTTC. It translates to CAWSVNRDFQETQYF.

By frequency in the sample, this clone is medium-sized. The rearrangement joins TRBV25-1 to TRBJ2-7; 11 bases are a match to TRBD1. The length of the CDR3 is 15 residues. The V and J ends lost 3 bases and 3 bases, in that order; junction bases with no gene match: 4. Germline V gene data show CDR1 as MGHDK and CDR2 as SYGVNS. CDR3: CASSEFGTGGYEQYF. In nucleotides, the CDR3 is TGTGCCAGCAGTGAGTTCGGGACAGGGGGCTACGAGCAGTACTTC.

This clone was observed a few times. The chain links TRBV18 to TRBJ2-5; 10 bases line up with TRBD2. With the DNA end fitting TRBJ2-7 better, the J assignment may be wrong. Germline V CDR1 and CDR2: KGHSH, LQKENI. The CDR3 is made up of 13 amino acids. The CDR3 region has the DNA TGTGCCAGCTCACCCGGACTAGCGGACGAGCAGTACTTC. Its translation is CASSPGLADEQYF.

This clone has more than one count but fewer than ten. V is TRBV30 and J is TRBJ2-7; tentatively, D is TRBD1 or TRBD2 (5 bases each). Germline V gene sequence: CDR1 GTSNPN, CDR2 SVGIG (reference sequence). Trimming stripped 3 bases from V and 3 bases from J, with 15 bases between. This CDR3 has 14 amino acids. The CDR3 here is CAWRMGTYSYEQYF. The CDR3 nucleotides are TGTGCCTGGAGGATGGGGACGTATAGCTACGAGCAGTACTTC.

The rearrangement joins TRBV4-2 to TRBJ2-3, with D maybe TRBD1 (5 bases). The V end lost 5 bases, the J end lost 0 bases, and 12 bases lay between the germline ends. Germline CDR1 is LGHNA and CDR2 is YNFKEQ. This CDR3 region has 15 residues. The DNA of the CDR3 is TGTGCCAGCAGCTTAGGGTCAGGGAGCACAGATACGCAGTATTTT. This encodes CASSLGSGSTDTQYF.

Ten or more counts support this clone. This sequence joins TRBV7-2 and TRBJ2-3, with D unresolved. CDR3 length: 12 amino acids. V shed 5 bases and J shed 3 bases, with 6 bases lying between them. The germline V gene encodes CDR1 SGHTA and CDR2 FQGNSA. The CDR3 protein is CASSPTTDTQYF. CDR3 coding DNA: TGTGCCAGCAGCCCAACAACAGATACGCAGTATTTT.

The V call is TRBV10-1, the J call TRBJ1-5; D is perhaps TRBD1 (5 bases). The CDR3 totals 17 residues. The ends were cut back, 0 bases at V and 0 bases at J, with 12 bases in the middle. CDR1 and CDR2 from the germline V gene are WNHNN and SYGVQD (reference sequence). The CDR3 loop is CASSESLRGPSNQPQHF. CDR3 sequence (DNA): TGCGCCAGCAGTGAGTCATTGAGGGGTCCTAGCAATCAGCCCCAGCATTTT.

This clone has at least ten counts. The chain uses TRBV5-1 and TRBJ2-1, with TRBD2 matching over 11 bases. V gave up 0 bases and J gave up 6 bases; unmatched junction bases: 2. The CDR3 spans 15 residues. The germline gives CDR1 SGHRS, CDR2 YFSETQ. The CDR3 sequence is CASSLALAGGNEQFF. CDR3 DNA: TGCGCCAGCAGCTTGGCCCTAGCGGGGGGCAATGAGCAGTTCTTC.

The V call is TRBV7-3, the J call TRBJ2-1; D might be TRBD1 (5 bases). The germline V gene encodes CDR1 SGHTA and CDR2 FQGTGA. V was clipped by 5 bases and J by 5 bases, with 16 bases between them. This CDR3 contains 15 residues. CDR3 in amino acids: CASSPTRDYHNEQFF. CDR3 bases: TGTGCCAGCAGCCCCACCAGGGATTACCACAATGAGCAGTTCTTC.

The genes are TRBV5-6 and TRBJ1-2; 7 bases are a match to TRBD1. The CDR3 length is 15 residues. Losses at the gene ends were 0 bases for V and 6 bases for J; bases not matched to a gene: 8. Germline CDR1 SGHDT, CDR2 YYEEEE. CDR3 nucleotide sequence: TGTGCCAGCAGCTTGGCCGCCGGGACAGTCAATGGCTACACCTTC. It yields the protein CASSLAAGTVNGYTF.

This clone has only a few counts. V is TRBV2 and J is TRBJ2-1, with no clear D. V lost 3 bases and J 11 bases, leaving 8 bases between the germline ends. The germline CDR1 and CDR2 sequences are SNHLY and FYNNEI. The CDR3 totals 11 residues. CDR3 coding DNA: TGTGCCAGCAGTGACGCAGTGCAGCAGTTCTTC. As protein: CASSDAVQQFF.

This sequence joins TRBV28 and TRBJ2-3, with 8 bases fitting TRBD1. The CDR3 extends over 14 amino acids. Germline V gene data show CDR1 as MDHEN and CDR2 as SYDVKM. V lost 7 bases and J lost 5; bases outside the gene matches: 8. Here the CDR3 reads CASIAGGELDTQYF. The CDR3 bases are TGTGCCAGCATAGCAGGGGGCGAACTAGATACGCAGTATTTT.

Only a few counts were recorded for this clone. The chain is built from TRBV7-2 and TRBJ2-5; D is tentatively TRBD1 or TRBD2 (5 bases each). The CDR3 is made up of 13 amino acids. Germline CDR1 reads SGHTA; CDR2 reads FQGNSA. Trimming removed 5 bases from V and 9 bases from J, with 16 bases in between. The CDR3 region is CASSEGILTAQYF. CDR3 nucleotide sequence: TGTGCCAGCAGCGAGGGGATACTTACGGCCCAGTACTTC.